These 7 T cell receptor beta chains originate from one sample sequenced in a study of response to subunit inactivated influenza vaccine. Using its own MiXCR run on the RT-PCR reads, TCRdb lists one record per CDR3 protein. Of about 540,000 distinct CDR3 sequences listed, under 30% are singletons. These same records also appear under a second study, on T cells expressing NK-cell markers. That source notes: Production of TCR beta cDNA relied on 5'RACE template switching with UMIs.

The sequencing here drew on CD4+ T cells sorted from PBMCs, taken about 13 days after vaccination. Source of these receptors: a man aged 50 to 59 who received an inactivated influenza vaccine.

The gene calls are TRBV20-1 and TRBJ2-3, with 7 bases aligning to TRBD2. The CDR3 runs to 16 residues. V shed 1 base and J 0 bases; nucleotides not matched to a gene: 7. The V gene's germline CDR1 is DFQATT and CDR2 SNEGSKA (reference sequence). The CDR3 nucleotides are TGCAGTGCTAGAGCGGTGGGCGGGGGAAGCACAGATACGCAGTATTTT. It translates to CSARAVGGGSTDTQYF.

This clonotype has only a few counts. This CDR3 reads CASSYPDRSHEKLFF. The CDR3 DNA reads as TGTGCCAGCAGTTACCCTGACAGGAGCCACGAAAAACTGTTTTTT. The chain joins TRBV6-5 to TRBJ1-4; tentatively, D is TRBD1 (6 bases). This CDR3 is 15 amino acids long. Germline V gene lookup returns CDR1 MNHEY and CDR2 SVGAGI. V lost 2 bases and J lost 8, with 15 bases in between.

The rearrangement uses TRBV7-9 and TRBJ2-1; TRBD2 might be the D (6 bases). The CDR3 spans 15 residues. From germline, CDR1 is SEHNR and CDR2 FQNEAQ (reference sequence). V lost 5 bases, J lost 7 bases, and 18 bases lay in between. The CDR3 DNA is TGTGCCAGCAGCCGTCTGGCGGGACGGACTAATGAGCAGTTCTTC. It encodes CASSRLAGRTNEQFF. Filled out from reference TRBV7-9 and TRBJ2-1, the complete variable domain reads DTGVSQNPRHKITKRGQNVTFRCDPISEHNRLYWYRQTLGQGPEFLTYFQNEAQLEKSRLLSDRFSAERPKGSFSTLEIQRTEQGDSAMYLCASSRLAGRTNEQFFGPGTRLTVL.

The chain has TRBV5-6 and TRBJ2-1; D remains ambiguous. The CDR3 covers 17 residues. Between the trimmed V and J ends, which lost 1 base and 0 bases, there was a span of 14 bases. CDR1 is SGHDT and CDR2 is YYEEEE in the germline V gene. CDR3 DNA: TGTGCCAGCAGCTTGCTCGCTCTCGTGAGCTCCTACAATGAGCAGTTCTTC. Amino acid sequence: CASSLLALVSSYNEQFF.

This clonotype was seen repeatedly, ten times or more. This rearrangement joins TRBV27 to TRBJ2-2; TRBD1 might be the D (6 bases). The CDR3 consists of 13 residues. V shed 3 bases and J shed 7 bases, with 9 bases lying between them. Germline V lookup: CDR1 MNHEY, CDR2 SMNVEV (reference sequence). CDR3 amino acids: CASSLQGYGELFF. CDR3 bases: TGTGCCAGCAGTTTGCAGGGGTACGGGGAGCTGTTTTTT.

This clonotype was seen more than once but under ten times. The V call is TRBV4-2, the J call TRBJ2-7; no definite D call. The V end was cut by 1 base, the J end by 0 bases, with 13 bases between. The germline V gene has CDR1 LGHNA and CDR2 YNFKEQ. This CDR3 is built from 16 residues. CDR3 in amino acids: CASSQASLPSSYEQYF. CDR3 DNA: TGTGCCAGCAGCCAAGCATCGCTGCCCAGCTCCTACGAGCAGTACTTC.

This clonotype was observed a handful of times. The chain combines TRBV7-2 with TRBJ1-2, with a tentative D call TRBD1 (5 bases). CDR3 length equals 15 residues. V was cut by 1 base and J by 4 bases, with 13 bases left in between. CDR1 and CDR2 (germline): SGHTA, FQGNSA. The CDR3 DNA is TGTGCCAGCAGCTTAGGGGACCCTAGGACCTATGGCTACACCTTC. It yields the protein CASSLGDPRTYGYTF. The full variable domain, rest sourced from reference TRBV7-2 and TRBJ1-2, is GAGVSQSPSNKVTEKGKDVELRCDPISGHTALYWYRQSLGQGLEFLIYFQGNSAPDKSGLPSDRFSAERTGGSVSTLTIQRTQQEDSAVYLCASSLGDPRTYGYTFGSGTRLTVV.